This T cell receptor beta chain was sequenced for a study of blood T cells in healthy people across ages. With each sample, at least 5 micrograms of total RNA were extracted. Broader study findings: Any changes in expanded clonotypes were possibly confounded, as donor CMV status remained unknown.

A remark on this clonotype: Its antigen is currently unknown.

Using a J-beta primer mix together with a sample-barcoded 5' primer, a second PCR was run for roughly 7 to 12 cycles. Using its own MiXCR run on the 5' RACE reads, TCRdb lists one record per CDR3 protein. This repertoire shows 850,000 to 1,000,000 distinct CDR3 sequences, roughly 52% found once; its top ten account for 13%. The length of the CDR3 is 16 residues. The ends lost 6 bases at V and 2 bases at J; junction bases unmatched: 12. Germline lookup yields CDR1 DFQATT and CDR2 SNEGSKA (reference sequence). The chain couples TRBV20-1 to TRBJ2-3, with 9 bases lining up with TRBD2. Material: blood. The TCR sequence derives from a man aged 25 to 40 in good health. CDR3 residues: CSAGSGGHTPTDTQYF. DNA for the CDR3: TGCAGTGCGGGTAGCGGGGGACACACTCCCACAGATACGCAGTATTTT.